The 21 T cell receptor beta chains presented below share a single source sample, sequenced in a study of blood T cell repertoires in COVID-19. Sequenced by immunoSEQ multiplex PCR; TCRdb stores in-frame clones only, minus some. The table shows 60,000 or so clones, with more than 60% occurring only once. Sequencing was carried out using peripheral blood. Receptor source: a human donor in a cohort sampled during active COVID-19.

The V and J genes are TRBV11-3 and TRBJ2-7; 9 bases agree with TRBD1. The junction had 4 bases not matched to a gene; V was cut back by 2 bases and J by 5 bases. Germline V lookup: CDR1 SGHNT, CDR2 YENEEA. This CDR3 has 14 amino acids. CDR3 region: CASSLTGTGNEQYF. DNA of the CDR3: TGTGCCAGCAGCTTAACCGGGACAGGGAACGAGCAGTACTTC. Full variable domain (missing parts from reference TRBV11-3 and TRBJ2-7): EAGVVQSPRYKIIEKKQPVAFWCNPISGHNTLYWYLQNLGQGPELLIRYENEEAVDDSQLPKDRFSAERLKGVDSTLKIQPAELGDSAVYLCASSLTGTGNEQYFGPGTRLTVT.

The chain links TRBV19 to TRBJ2-7; 13 nucleotides match TRBD2. The CDR3 sequence is 17 residues long. J lost 0 bases, V lost 3 bases, and 5 bases had no gene match. Germline lookup yields CDR1 LNHDA and CDR2 SQIVND (reference sequence). The DNA of the CDR3 is TGTGCCAGTAGTATGGGGACTAGCGGGGTTCTCTCCTACGAGCAGTACTTC. Its translation: CASSMGTSGVLSYEQYF.

The V call is TRBV9, the J call TRBJ1-3; D might be TRBD1 (6 bases). The V and J ends lost 3 bases and 2 bases respectively, with 18 bases between them. Germline CDR1 SGDLS, CDR2 YYNGEE. The CDR3 covers 17 residues. CDR3 in amino acids: CASSGGGGRSAGNTIYF. In nucleotides, the CDR3 is TGTGCCAGCAGCGGCGGGGGCGGTAGGTCGGCTGGAAACACCATATATTTT.

This rearrangement joins TRBV7-2 to TRBJ2-7; 10 bases match TRBD2. The ends lost 5 bases at V and 12 bases at J; junction bases unmatched: 10. The germline V gene encodes CDR1 SGHTA and CDR2 FQGNSA. The length of the CDR3 is 13 residues. The CDR3 DNA reads TGTGCCAGCAGCCCCAGTCTAGCGGGAGTTGCGTACTTC. Its translation is CASSPSLAGVAYF.

The rearrangement links TRBV7-9 to TRBJ2-1, with 11 bases that match TRBD2. The germline V gene encodes CDR1 SEHNR and CDR2 FQNEAQ (reference sequence). The CDR3 totals 15 residues. V lost 0 bases to trimming and J lost 8 bases; unmatched junction nucleotides: 3. The CDR3 here is CASSLASGRAHEQFF. The CDR3, as DNA: TGTGCCAGCAGCTTAGCTAGCGGGAGGGCCCATGAGCAGTTCTTC.

The rearrangement joins TRBV15 to TRBJ2-6; 11 bases match TRBD1. V shed 4 bases, J shed 3 bases, and the junction held 5 bases outside the gene matches. Germline V gene sequence: CDR1 LNHNV, CDR2 YYDKDF (reference sequence). This CDR3 is 17 amino acids long. This CDR3 is CATSTDRGLGGANVLTF. DNA of the CDR3: TGTGCCACCAGCACGGACAGGGGGCTTGGTGGGGCCAACGTCCTGACTTTC.

V is TRBV27 and J is TRBJ1-2; D unresolved. Looked up from germline, CDR1 is MNHEY and CDR2 is SMNVEV (reference sequence). The CDR3 runs 14 residues. V was cut by 2 bases and J by 4 bases, with 11 bases left in between. The CDR3 region has the DNA TGTGCCAGCAGTTTAGTAGGGAGTGGCTATGGCTACACCTTC. It translates to CASSLVGSGYGYTF.

The chain couples TRBV4-1 to TRBJ1-4; TRBD1 matches at 7 bases. With 3 bases clipped from V and 8 bases from J, the junction kept 9 bases outside the gene matches. The CDR3 runs 15 residues. Per germline, CDR1 MGHRA and CDR2 YSYEKL. CDR3 sequence: CASSHQDRANEKLFF. The DNA for the CDR3 is TGCGCCAGCAGCCACCAAGACAGGGCCAACGAAAAACTGTTTTTT.

V and J are TRBV18 and TRBJ1-6, with 7 positions matching TRBD1. The CDR3 runs 16 residues. The trim removed 4 bases at V and 6 bases at J, leaving 9 bases unmatched. Per the germline V gene, CDR1 is KGHSH and CDR2 is LQKENI. Written as DNA, the CDR3 is TGTGCCAGCTCACTGACCGACAGGGCGCTTAATTCACCCCTCCACTTT. It encodes CASSLTDRALNSPLHF.

The gene calls are TRBV5-1 and TRBJ1-5; D is unresolved. Trimming removed 0 bases at V and 0 bases at J, with 7 bases between. The CDR3 has 15 residues. CDR1 and CDR2 (germline): SGHRS, YFSETQ. CDR3 nucleotides: TGCGCCAGCAGCTTGGGAGGTCTTAGCAATCAGCCCCAGCATTTT. Amino acid sequence: CASSLGGLSNQPQHF.

The chain joins TRBV4-1 to TRBJ1-2; D may be TRBD1 (5 bases). The V end lost 1 base, the J end lost 6 bases, and 15 bases lay between the germline ends. Germline V CDR1 and CDR2: MGHRA, YSYEKL. The CDR3 length is 15 residues. This CDR3 is CASSQASGFWNGYTF. The CDR3 nucleotides read TGCGCCAGCAGCCAAGCATCAGGGTTTTGGAATGGCTACACCTTC.

CDR3 loop: CASSPRQGRNEQYF. The DNA for the CDR3 is TGTGCCAGCTCACCACGGCAGGGGCGCAACGAGCAGTACTTC. The rearrangement joins TRBV18 to TRBJ2-7; D is perhaps TRBD1 (6 bases). Trimming cost V 1 base and J 5 bases, with 12 bases left between them. The CDR3 contains 14 residues. Germline CDR1 and CDR2: KGHSH and LQKENI.

CDR3 region: CASSFTRGSGANVLTF. The CDR3 DNA follows: TGTGCCAGCAGCTTCACTCGGGGGTCTGGGGCCAACGTCCTGACTTTC. The rearrangement uses TRBV11-2 and TRBJ2-6, with a tentative D call TRBD2 (6 bases). Looked up from germline, CDR1 is SGHAT and CDR2 is FQNNGV. The CDR3 is 16 residues long. V was shortened by 3 bases and J by 1 base, with 10 bases between the two germline ends.

The chain couples TRBV5-8 to TRBJ1-5; the D gene is possibly TRBD1 (5 bases). Germline CDR1 and CDR2: SGHTS and YDEGEE. This CDR3 comprises 14 residues. V lost 2 bases to trimming and J lost 5 bases, with 11 bases between them. The CDR3 nucleotides are TGTGCCAGCAGCTTATTCCAGGGTTATCAGCCCCAGCATTTT. This translates into CASSLFQGYQPQHF.

V usage is TRBV15 and J usage is TRBJ1-2; D may be TRBD1 (5 bases). V was trimmed by 1 base and J by 3 bases, leaving 9 bases between them. Per germline, CDR1 LNHNV and CDR2 YYDKDF (reference sequence). The CDR3 spans 14 residues. CDR3 residues: CATSRGGGDYGYTF. In DNA form, the CDR3 reads TGTGCCACCAGCAGAGGGGGAGGGGACTATGGCTACACCTTC.

Only a few counts were recorded for this clone. The chain uses TRBV6-5 and TRBJ1-6; D is unclear. Germline assignment: CDR1 MNHEY and CDR2 SVGAGI. The CDR3 sequence is 15 residues long. V was pared by 4 bases and J by 0 bases, with 7 bases between. The CDR3, as DNA: TGTGCCAGCAGTTCGGAGAGCTCCTATAATTCACCCCTCCACTTT. Translating it yields CASSSESSYNSPLHF.

The chain carries TRBV4-3 and TRBJ1-6; 7 positions match TRBD1. V shed 3 bases and J 3 bases; nucleotides not matched to a gene: 5. The CDR3 length is 16 residues. Germline V gives CDR1 LGHNA, CDR2 YSLEER. The CDR3 spells CASSQGGTVYNSPLHF. The CDR3, as DNA: TGCGCCAGCAGCCAGGGTGGGACAGTCTATAATTCACCCCTCCACTTT.

This clone was seen only once. This rearrangement joins TRBV6-5 to TRBJ1-2, with TRBD1 matching over 10 bases. Trimming cost V 6 bases and J 2 bases; bases outside gene matches: 3. Germline V gives CDR1 MNHEY, CDR2 SVGAGI. There are 14 residues in the CDR3. In DNA form, the CDR3 reads TGTGCCAGCAGCACGGGACAGGGGAACTATGGCTACACCTTC. It codes for CASSTGQGNYGYTF.

The rearrangement uses TRBV27 and TRBJ1-1; 11 positions agree with TRBD1. V gave up 4 bases and J gave up 4 bases; unmatched junction bases: 5. Germline V CDR1 and CDR2: MNHEY, SMNVEV (reference sequence). The CDR3 has 15 amino acids. The CDR3 bases are TGTGCCAGCAGTTGGGGGACAGGGGGGTTCACTGAAGCTTTCTTT. Its protein product is CASSWGTGGFTEAFF.

J is TRBJ2-7 and V is TRBV7-8; 9 bases line up with TRBD1. J gave up 5 bases and V 8 bases, and 10 bases lay outside the gene matches. The CDR3 covers 14 residues. Germline-derived CDR1 and CDR2 are SGHVS and FQNEAQ. The CDR3 DNA sequence: TGTGCCAGCGGCCCGGGACAGGGATTCGACGAGCAGTACTTC. This translates into CASGPGQGFDEQYF.

The rearrangement links TRBV3-1 (or the pseudogene TRBV3-2) to TRBJ2-5; D unresolved. With 6 bases removed from V and 0 bases from J, the gap between germline ends came to 11 bases. The germline V gene has CDR1 LGHDT and CDR2 YNNKEL (reference sequence). CDR3 length: 14 amino acids. The CDR3 DNA reads TGTGCCAGCAGGCGAACCCGGGACCAAGAGACCCAGTACTTC. Translated, it gives CASRRTRDQETQYF.